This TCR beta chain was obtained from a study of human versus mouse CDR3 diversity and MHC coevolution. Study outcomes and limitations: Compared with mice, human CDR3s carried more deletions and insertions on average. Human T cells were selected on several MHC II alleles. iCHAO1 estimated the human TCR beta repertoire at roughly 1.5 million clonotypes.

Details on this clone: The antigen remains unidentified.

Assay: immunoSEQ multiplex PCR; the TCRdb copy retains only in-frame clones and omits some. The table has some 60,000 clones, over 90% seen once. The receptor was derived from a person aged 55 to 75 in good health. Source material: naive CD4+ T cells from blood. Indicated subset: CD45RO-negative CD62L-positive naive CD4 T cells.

CDR3 loop: CATSRMGQGLAKNIQYF. For the CDR3, the DNA is TGTGCCACCAGCAGAATGGGGCAGGGCCTAGCCAAAAACATTCAGTACTTC. J is TRBJ2-4 and V is TRBV15, with D possibly TRBD1 on 5 matching bases. V lost 2 bases to trimming and J lost 0 bases, with 14 bases between them. There are 17 residues in the CDR3. Germline lookup yields CDR1 LNHNV and CDR2 YYDKDF (reference sequence).